This TCR beta chain was recovered during a study of early T cells in non-severe SARS-CoV-2 infection. Turning to the study itself: Investigators sequenced bulk RNA drawn from unsorted whole blood, and chains remained unpaired. Study-wide results and caveats: VDJdb matching favored anti-spike CD8 responses, missing private and CD4 specificities.

Trimming removed 0 bases at V and 4 bases at J, with 7 bases between. Germline lookup yields CDR1 SGHDT and CDR2 YYEEEE. The CDR3 runs to 13 residues. This clonotype was seen repeatedly, ten times or more. Its antigen is as yet unknown. As part of library construction, unique molecular identifiers were attached to individual cDNA molecules. TCRdb reanalysed the 5' RACE reads using MiXCR and keeps one entry per CDR3 protein. Among about 71,000 distinct CDR3 sequences, about 13% were seen once, and the ten largest hold about an eighth. The TCR originated in an adult who was a healthcare worker with PCR-confirmed SARS-CoV-2 infection or an uninfected control (not recorded which). Sample: whole blood. V gene TRBV5-6 combines with J gene TRBJ2-5; a weak D match, TRBD1 (5 bases). CDR3 amino acids: CASSLVGLETQYF. CDR3 bases: TGTGCCAGCAGCTTGGTGGGGCTAGAGACCCAGTACTTC.